The rows below give T cell receptor beta chains drawn from one sample of a study of T cells in Graves' hyperthyroidism and ophthalmopathy. TCRdb re-called the multiplex PCR reads with MiXCR, one entry per CDR3 protein. This table has about 610,000 distinct CDR3 sequences, roughly 14% appearing once. The sequencing input was blood. The receptor set was obtained from a woman aged 40 to 50 with Graves' ophthalmopathy. Both conserved end residues are part of each CDR3. Fields, in order: V gene, J gene, D gene, clone size, CDR3 DNA, CDR3 protein. D genes are given only for firm matches. A clone size is listed for some rows: how often the clone was seen (once, few, many), or a class if it is expanded.

TRBV19	TRBJ2-7	TRBD2	few	TGTGCCAGTAGTATAACTAGCGGAAACTACGAGCAGTACTTC	CASSITSGNYEQYF
TRBV28	TRBJ2-7	.	few	TGTGCCAGCAGTTTTAGATCTTCGGCGGGGGAGCAGTACTTC	CASSFRSSAGEQYF
TRBV7-3	TRBJ2-7	.	few	TGTGCCAGCAGCTTAAGGTCTCCGGGAGCGGCCCATCCCTACGAGCAGTACTTC	CASSLRSPGAAHPYEQYF
TRBV6-5	TRBJ2-7	.	many	TGTGCCAGCAGTTATCGACAGTCCTACGAGCAGTACTTC	CASSYRQSYEQYF
TRBV20-1	TRBJ2-5	.	many	TGCAGTGCTAGTGGGCTAGCCACCGCGGGGACCCAGTACTTC	CSASGLATAGTQYF
TRBV10-3	TRBJ1-2	TRBD1	many	TGTGCCACCCGGGACAGGGATTTGGGGGGCTACACCTTC	CATRDRDLGGYTF
TRBV28	TRBJ2-7	TRBD2	many	TGTGCCAGCAGTTCAACTCCGGGACTAGCGGGAGGGCCTTTAGACTACGAGCAGTACTTC	CASSSTPGLAGGPLDYEQYF
TRBV7-2	TRBJ2-7	.	few	TGTGCCAGCAGCCAAAACGCGGGCGCCTCGGGCGAGCAGTACTTC	CASSQNAGASGEQYF
TRBV6-1	TRBJ2-3	.	many	TGTGCCAGCACCGACAGGTACACAGATACGCAGTATTTT	CASTDRYTDTQYF
TRBV7-6	TRBJ2-7	TRBD2	.	TGTGCCAGCAGCTCTAGTGCGGGAGGGCTCGAGCAGTACTTC	CASSSSAGGLEQYF
TRBV6-1	TRBJ2-5	TRBD2	many	TGTGCCAGCAGTGCGGGGGGGAATAACCAAGAGACCCAGTACTTC	CASSAGGNNQETQYF
TRBV12-3/TRBV12-4	TRBJ2-7	.	few	TGTGCCAGCAGTTTTTGGCAGGGTGACGAGCAGTACTTC	CASSFWQGDEQYF
TRBV2	TRBJ1-2	.	many	TGTGCCAGCAGTATTACGACGGCAGGGGACTATGGCTACACCTTC	CASSITTAGDYGYTF
TRBV28	TRBJ2-7	.	many	TGTGCCAGCAGTTTATCTAGAGGGGGTTACGAGCAGTACTTC	CASSLSRGGYEQYF
TRBV5-1	TRBJ1-1	.	many	TGCGCCAGCAGCTTGGAGGTAGCAGCCACTGAAGCTTTCTTT	CASSLEVAATEAFF
TRBV6-1	TRBJ2-7	TRBD1	.	TGTGCCACCTATGGAGGCAGGGGGCGAAACGAGCAGTACTTC	CATYGGRGRNEQYF
TRBV6-2/TRBV6-3	TRBJ2-7	.	many	TGTGCCAGCAGTTACCGGCTAGAGGGCTACGAGCAGTACTTC	CASSYRLEGYEQYF
TRBV7-9	TRBJ1-1	.	many	TGTGCCAGCAGCTTAGTTCGGGGTTTTGCTTTCTTT	CASSLVRGFAFF
TRBV5-1	TRBJ1-1	TRBD1	.	TGCGCCAGCAGCTTCTCGACAGGGCGGACTGAAGCTTTCTTT	CASSFSTGRTEAFF
TRBV7-2	TRBJ2-5	TRBD2	many	TGTGCCAGCAGCTTAGCAACTAGCGGAAAGAGTGAGACCCAGTACTTC	CASSLATSGKSETQYF
TRBV11-2	TRBJ1-2	.	.	TGTGCCAGCAGCTTAGAACCCCCCTTAGAGGGGACTATCTATGGCTACACCTTC	CASSLEPPLEGTIYGYTF
TRBV9	TRBJ1-1	.	many	TGTGCCAGCAGCCCGTCCGGTTATGTTACTGAAGCTTTCTTT	CASSPSGYVTEAFF
TRBV30	TRBJ1-1	.	many	TGTGCCTGGAGTGAACACTTGAACACTGAAGCTTTCTTT	CAWSEHLNTEAFF
TRBV6-4	TRBJ1-1	.	many	TGTGCCAGCAGTGACACAGGACGGACGCAGAACACTGAAGCTTTCTTT	CASSDTGRTQNTEAFF
TRBV15	TRBJ2-7	TRBD2	many	TGTGCCACCAGCAGAGAACGTGGTCGGCTAGCGGGAGACGAGCAGTACTTC	CATSRERGRLAGDEQYF
TRBV19	TRBJ1-1	.	many	TGTGCCAGTAGCCGCAGGGGTTCGACTGAAGCTTTCTTT	CASSRRGSTEAFF
TRBV19	TRBJ1-1	.	many	TGTGCCAGTAGTATAAACCGACGGAGTGAAGCTTTCTTT	CASSINRRSEAFF
TRBV5-1	TRBJ2-1	.	.	TGCGCCAGCAGCTTGGGGGGGTTCAATGAGCAGTTCTTC	CASSLGGFNEQFF